This T cell receptor (beta chain) was captured by sequencing in a study of T cell responses to AZD1222 COVID-19 vaccine. Overall study findings and caveats: The study reported that nearly half of spike-specific TCRs target unmutated variant regions. No day 14 peak samples; only post-peak repertoires were characterized. A mostly white British donor set with more females was recruited, and clonal diversity was possibly underestimated.

The germline gives CDR1 MGHRA, CDR2 YSYEKL. V was pared by 0 bases and J by 0 bases, with 15 bases between. The CDR3 covers 19 residues. The method was immunoSEQ multiplex PCR; TCRdb's version includes in-frame clones alone and lacks a portion of them. The data show 150,000 to 160,000 clones, approximately 90% seen once. Of note for this clone: What it binds is not known.

Samples with a second dose at about 4 or about 12 weeks were pooled together. The sequences come from peripheral blood, collected 28 days after the second AZD1222 dose. The sequence was obtained from an adult who received the AZD1222 COVID-19 vaccine. The V call is TRBV4-1, the J call TRBJ1-6, with D perhaps TRBD1 (5 bases). The CDR3 bases are TGCGCCAGCAGCCAAGAACCAGGGTCGGTTAGCTCCTATAATTCACCCCTCCACTTT. It yields the protein CASSQEPGSVSSYNSPLHF.